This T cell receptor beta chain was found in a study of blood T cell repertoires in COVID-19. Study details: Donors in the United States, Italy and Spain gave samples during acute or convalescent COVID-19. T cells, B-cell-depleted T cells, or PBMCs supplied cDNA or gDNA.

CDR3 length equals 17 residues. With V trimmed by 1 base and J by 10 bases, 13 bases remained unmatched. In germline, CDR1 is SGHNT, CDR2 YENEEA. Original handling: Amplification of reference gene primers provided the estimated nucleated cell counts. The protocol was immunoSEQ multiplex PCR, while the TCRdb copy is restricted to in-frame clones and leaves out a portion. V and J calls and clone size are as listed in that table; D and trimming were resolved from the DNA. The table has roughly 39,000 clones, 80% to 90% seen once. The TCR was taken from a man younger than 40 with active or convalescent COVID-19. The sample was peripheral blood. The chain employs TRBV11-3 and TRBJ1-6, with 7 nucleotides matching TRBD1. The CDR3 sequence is CASSLARWGQITSPLHF. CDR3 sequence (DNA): TGTGCCAGCAGCTTAGCTCGATGGGGACAGATAACCTCACCCCTCCACTTT. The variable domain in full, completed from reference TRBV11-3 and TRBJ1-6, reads EAGVVQSPRYKIIEKKQPVAFWCNPISGHNTLYWYLQNLGQGPELLIRYENEEAVDDSQLPKDRFSAERLKGVDSTLKIQPAELGDSAVYLCASSLARWGQITSPLHFGNGTRLTVT.